This TCR beta chain is from a study of T cells in Graves' hyperthyroidism and ophthalmopathy. General study results and limits: Model predictions of ophthalmopathy came a median approximately 6.2 months before onset.

Researchers amplified the TCR beta CDR3 regions from RNA transcripts. The HTBI primer set served for first-round RT-PCR of the TCR CDR3. A single record per CDR3 protein comes from TCRdb applying MiXCR to the multiplex PCR reads. The data hold a few hundred thousand distinct CDR3 sequences, with around an eighth observed a single time. A remark on this clonotype: Its antigen is not known.

Patients aged 18 to 65 with hyperthyroidism were newly diagnosed, with duration under 2 months. Trimming took 3 bases from V and 3 from J, leaving 14 bases between them. Germline-derived CDR1 and CDR2 are SEHNR and FQNEAQ (reference sequence). CDR3 size: 15 residues. The clonotype comes from a woman between 18 and 29 years old with Graves' hyperthyroidism. The sample consisted of blood. The V gene is TRBV7-9, the J gene TRBJ1-1; TRBD1 is a possible D gene (5 bases). The CDR3 coding sequence is TGTGCCAGCAGCTTCCCAGGGCGAAAGGACACTGAAGCTTTCTTT. Its translation: CASSFPGRKDTEAFF.